A selection of T cell receptor beta chains follows, all from one sample in a study of beta chain features in type 1 diabetes. Sequencing was performed with immunoSEQ multiplex PCR; in TCRdb, only in-frame clones are kept and a portion is missing. The sample includes 50,000 to 55,000 clones, 55% to 70% of them seen just once. The sequenced material came from stem cell memory CD4+ T cells from blood. The source is a woman in her twenties or thirties with type 1 diabetes. The CDR3 runs from the conserved cysteine through the conserved F or W. Fields, in order: J gene, clone size, D gene, V gene, CDR3 protein, CDR3 DNA. The D gene is left open where the match is weak. Clone size is given for some rows only: seen once, a few or many times, or a class if the clone is expanded.

TRBJ1-5 few TRBD1 TRBV4-1 CASSQVGQAPQHF TGCGCCAGCAGCCAAGTCGGACAGGCACCCCAGCATTTT
TRBJ2-5 NA TRBD1 TRBV5-4 CASSGTGGFLETQYF TGTGCCAGCAGCGGGACAGGGGGGTTCTTGGAGACCCAGTACTTC
TRBJ1-1 NA NA TRBV15 CATSRDRGYTEAFF TGTGCCACCAGCAGAGATCGCGGTTACACTGAAGCTTTCTTT
TRBJ2-7 NA TRBD1 TRBV15 CATSNEGGQGFYEQYF TGTGCCACCAGCAACGAGGGGGGACAGGGCTTCTACGAGCAGTACTTC
TRBJ2-5 NA TRBD2 TRBV27 CASSLLGLAEGETQYF TGTGCCAGCAGTTTGCTGGGACTAGCGGAGGGGGAGACCCAGTACTTC
TRBJ2-6 NA NA TRBV5-1 CASSRTDSGANVLTF TGCGCCAGCAGCAGGACAGACTCTGGGGCCAACGTCCTGACTTTC
TRBJ2-3 NA NA TRBV7-3 CASSPKAETDTQYF TGTGCCAGCAGCCCAAAAGCGGAGACAGATACGCAGTATTTT
TRBJ1-1 once NA TRBV19 CASSTWGRASTEAFF TGTGCCAGTAGTACCTGGGGCAGGGCCAGCACTGAAGCTTTCTTT
TRBJ2-1 once NA TRBV10-3 CAISVRDSGYNEQFF TGTGCCATCAGTGTGCGGGACTCGGGCTACAATGAGCAGTTCTTC
TRBJ2-1 NA TRBD2 TRBV15 CATSSYRLAGLNSYNEQFF TGTGCCACCAGTTCATACCGACTAGCGGGCCTAAACTCCTACAATGAGCAGTTCTTC
TRBJ1-1 NA NA TRBV30 CAWERIGGTEAFF TGTGCCTGGGAGCGTATTGGCGGAACTGAAGCTTTCTTT
TRBJ2-1 NA TRBD2 TRBV5-1 CASRGGAGVMISEQFF TGCGCCAGTCGAGGAGGAGCGGGAGTGATGATTAGTGAGCAGTTCTTC
TRBJ2-7 NA NA TRBV7-9 CASSLSYEQYF TGTGCCAGCAGCTTATCTTACGAGCAGTACTTC
TRBJ1-2 NA TRBD1 TRBV6-5 CASSYVQGADGYTF TGTGCCAGCAGTTACGTACAGGGGGCAGATGGCTACACCTTC
TRBJ2-7 NA TRBD2 TRBV18 CASSRGDLAGHYEQYF TGTGCCAGCTCACGGGGAGACCTAGCGGGGCACTACGAGCAGTACTTC
TRBJ2-7 NA NA TRBV7-9 CASSFQRTQYLYF TGTGCCAGCAGCTTCCAGCGGACGCAATACCTGTACTTC
TRBJ2-1 NA TRBD2 TRBV5-1 CASSYSGLAGFDEQFF TGCGCCAGCAGCTACTCGGGACTAGCGGGATTCGATGAGCAGTTCTTC
TRBJ2-1 NA TRBD2 TRBV7-8 CASSFPLLAGTTTKSRNEQFF TGTGCCAGCAGCTTCCCCCTGCTAGCGGGAACTACTACGAAGTCACGGAATGAGCAGTTCTTC
TRBJ1-1 NA NA TRBV30 CAWSLLGRGNTEAFF TGTGCCTGGAGTCTTCTGGGCAGGGGGAACACTGAAGCTTTCTTT
TRBJ1-1 NA NA TRBV5-6 CASSSGFTEAFF TGTGCCAGCAGCTCCGGGTTTACTGAAGCTTTCTTT
TRBJ2-7 once NA TRBV4-2 CASSQGEERSYEQYF TGTGCCAGCAGCCAAGGAGAGGAAAGATCCTACGAGCAGTACTTC
TRBJ2-1 few NA TRBV5-1 CASSPGTHHSYNEQFF TGCGCCAGCAGCCCTGGGACTCACCACTCCTACAATGAGCAGTTCTTC
TRBJ2-1 NA NA TRBV2 CASSPGLTYEQFF TGTGCCAGCAGCCCAGGACTAACGTATGAGCAGTTCTTC
TRBJ1-5 NA NA TRBV19 CASSFYRQSYSNQPQHF TGTGCCAGTAGTTTTTACCGACAGTCTTATAGCAATCAGCCCCAGCATTTT
TRBJ2-1 NA TRBD2 TRBV7-9 CASSALGTSGSYNEQFF TGTGCCAGCAGCGCCCTTGGGACTAGCGGGTCCTACAATGAGCAGTTCTTC
TRBJ1-2 once TRBD1 TRBV6-6 CASSSGQGALYGYTF TGTGCCAGCAGTTCGGGACAGGGGGCATTGTATGGCTACACCTTC
TRBJ2-7 NA TRBD1 TRBV6-1 CASSEPPGTGAYEQYF TGTGCCAGCAGTGAGCCTCCCGGGACAGGGGCATACGAGCAGTACTTC
TRBJ1-2 once NA TRBV23-1 CASSWDTPQNGYTF TGCGCCAGCAGTTGGGACACCCCTCAGAATGGCTACACCTTC
TRBJ2-5 NA NA TRBV11-2 CASSPGDEETQYF TGTGCCAGCAGCCCGGGGGACGAAGAGACCCAGTACTTC
TRBJ1-5 NA NA TRBV30 CAWNLRGQPQHF TGTGCCTGGAACCTACGGGGTCAGCCCCAGCATTTT
TRBJ2-7 few NA TRBV19 CASSPTTATYEQYF TGTGCCAGTAGTCCAACGACAGCTACCTACGAGCAGTACTTC
TRBJ2-3 NA NA TRBV2 CASKFTFTDTQYF TGTGCCAGCAAGTTTACTTTCACAGATACGCAGTATTTT
TRBJ2-3 once NA TRBV7-3 CASSRETQYF TGTGCCAGCAGCCGGGAGACGCAGTATTTT
TRBJ1-2 NA NA TRBV6-6 CASSYSFRQDYGYTF TGTGCCAGCAGTTACTCCTTCCGACAGGACTATGGCTACACCTTC
TRBJ2-1 NA TRBD2 TRBV5-4 CASSPTSASSYNEQFF TGTGCCAGCAGCCCGACTAGCGCTAGCTCCTACAATGAGCAGTTCTTC
TRBJ2-1 NA TRBD2 TRBV2 CATKPGTMDEQFF TGTGCCACTAAACCCGGGACTATGGATGAGCAGTTCTTC
TRBJ2-2 NA NA TRBV4-2 CASSPIGDLGGELFF TGTGCCAGCAGCCCAATAGGGGACTTAGGCGGGGAGCTGTTTTTT
TRBJ1-1 NA NA TRBV2 CASSVEGGGTEAFF TGTGCCAGCAGTGTCGAGGGAGGGGGCACTGAAGCTTTCTTT
TRBJ1-1 few TRBD1 TRBV19 CASSGQGNTEAFF TGTGCCAGTAGCGGACAGGGGAACACTGAAGCTTTCTTT
TRBJ1-1 NA NA TRBV7-9 CASSPQGTEAFF TGTGCCAGCAGCCCCCAGGGCACTGAAGCTTTCTTT
TRBJ2-5 NA TRBD1 TRBV27 CASSPTGGSRTQYF TGTGCCAGCAGTCCAACAGGGGGCAGCAGGACCCAGTACTTC
TRBJ2-7 NA NA TRBV2 CASGFSYEQYF TGTGCCAGCGGCTTCTCCTACGAGCAGTACTTC
TRBJ2-5 NA TRBD2 TRBV28 CASRTAGAGAGTQYF TGTGCCAGCAGGACCGCGGGAGCGGGAGCCGGGACCCAGTACTTC
TRBJ2-5 NA NA TRBV4-1 CASSQVDFQETQYF TGCGCCAGCAGCCAGGTGGACTTCCAAGAGACCCAGTACTTC
TRBJ2-7 few TRBD2 TRBV18 CASSPSSGGYYEQYF TGTGCCAGCTCACCATCGAGCGGGGGCTACTACGAGCAGTACTTC
TRBJ2-5 NA TRBD1 TRBV5-1 CASSKGTGTQETQYF TGCGCCAGCAGCAAGGGGACAGGGACCCAAGAGACCCAGTACTTC
TRBJ1-2 NA NA TRBV4-1 CASSQDPRGYYGYTF TGCGCCAGCAGCCAAGATCCCAGGGGCTACTATGGCTACACCTTC
TRBJ1-2 NA NA TRBV11-3 CASSLGHSYGYTF TGTGCCAGCAGCTTGGGGCACTCGTATGGCTACACCTTC
TRBJ2-7 NA NA TRBV6-5 CASSYSKQGSYEQYF TGTGCCAGCAGTTACTCGAAGCAGGGGAGCTACGAGCAGTACTTC
TRBJ2-3 NA NA TRBV11-2 CASSTLFATGLADTQYF TGTGCCAGCAGTACCCTCTTTGCCACAGGGCTCGCAGATACGCAGTATTTT
TRBJ2-5 NA TRBD1 TRBV5-1 CASSLIRGRETQYF TGCGCCAGCAGCTTGATCAGGGGGCGTGAGACCCAGTACTTC
TRBJ2-7 NA NA TRBV4-2 CASSQELVSYEQYF TGTGCCAGCAGCCAAGAGCTAGTATCCTACGAGCAGTACTTC
TRBJ2-3 NA TRBD2 TRBV5-1 CASSPTSSGSFADTQYF TGCGCCAGCAGCCCCACCTCTAGCGGGAGTTTTGCAGATACGCAGTATTTT
TRBJ1-2 NA NA TRBV9 CASSVEGGGSDFYGYTF TGTGCCAGCAGCGTAGAGGGGGGGGGATCAGACTTCTATGGCTACACCTTC
TRBJ2-5 NA NA TRBV29-1 CSVDKRSPQETQYF TGCAGCGTTGATAAGAGGTCACCCCAAGAGACCCAGTACTTC
TRBJ2-3 NA TRBD2 TRBV19 CASSIGLAGGHRGTDTQYF TGTGCCAGTAGTATCGGACTAGCGGGAGGACATCGGGGCACAGATACGCAGTATTTT
TRBJ1-5 once TRBD1 TRBV7-8 CASSKPANRGDQPQHF TGTGCCAGCAGCAAGCCCGCCAACAGGGGGGATCAGCCCCAGCATTTT
TRBJ2-7 NA NA TRBV18 CASSQEGEQYF TGTGCCAGCTCTCAGGAAGGCGAGCAGTACTTC